This T cell receptor beta chain was identified during a study of shared clonotypes between healthy human individuals. About the study: Sampling drew on donors who were two women and a few men aged 18 to 49. The plates for each donor numbered three CD4 naive, three CD4 memory, two CD8 naive and one CD8 memory.

J gave up 8 bases and V 2 bases, and 13 bases lay outside the gene matches. This CDR3 is 17 amino acids long. The germline V gene encodes CDR1 LGHNA and CDR2 YSLEER. Authors' processing steps: ImmunoSEQ output held junction-only sequences without quality scores, so filtering differed. The repertoire was sequenced with immunoSEQ multiplex PCR; TCRdb's copy has only in-frame clones and lacks some. V, J and clone size reflect that table, while D and trimming were determined from the DNA. Of about 1 million clones listed, about 74% are singletons. Whole-study findings and limits: A handful of donors had 5% to 6% of their naive CD4 clonotypes in common.

Note on this clone: Its target is unknown.

V gene TRBV4-3 combines with J gene TRBJ2-1, with 9 bases aligning to TRBD2. Material: memory CD4+ T cells sorted from blood. As to subset: CD45RA-negative fraction. This sequence originates from a man between 18 and 35 years old in good health. CDR3 protein: CASSQRAGGFYGDEQFF. The CDR3 region has the DNA TGCGCCAGCAGCCAAAGGGCGGGGGGGTTTTATGGCGATGAGCAGTTCTTC.